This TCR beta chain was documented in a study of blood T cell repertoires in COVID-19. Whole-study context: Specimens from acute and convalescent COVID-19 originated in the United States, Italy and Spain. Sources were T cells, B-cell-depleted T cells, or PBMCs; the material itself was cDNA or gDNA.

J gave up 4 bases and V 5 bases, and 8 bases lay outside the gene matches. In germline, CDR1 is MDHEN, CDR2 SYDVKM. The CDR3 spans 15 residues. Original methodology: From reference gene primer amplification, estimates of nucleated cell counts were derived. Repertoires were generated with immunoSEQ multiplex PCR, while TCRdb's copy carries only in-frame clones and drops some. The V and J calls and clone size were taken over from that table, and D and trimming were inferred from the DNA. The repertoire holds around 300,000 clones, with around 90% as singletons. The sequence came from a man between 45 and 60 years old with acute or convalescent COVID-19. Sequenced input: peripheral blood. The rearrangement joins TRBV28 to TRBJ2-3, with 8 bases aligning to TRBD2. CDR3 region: CASSPPERGSDTQYF. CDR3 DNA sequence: TGTGCCAGCAGTCCCCCGGAGCGGGGGTCAGATACGCAGTATTTT.